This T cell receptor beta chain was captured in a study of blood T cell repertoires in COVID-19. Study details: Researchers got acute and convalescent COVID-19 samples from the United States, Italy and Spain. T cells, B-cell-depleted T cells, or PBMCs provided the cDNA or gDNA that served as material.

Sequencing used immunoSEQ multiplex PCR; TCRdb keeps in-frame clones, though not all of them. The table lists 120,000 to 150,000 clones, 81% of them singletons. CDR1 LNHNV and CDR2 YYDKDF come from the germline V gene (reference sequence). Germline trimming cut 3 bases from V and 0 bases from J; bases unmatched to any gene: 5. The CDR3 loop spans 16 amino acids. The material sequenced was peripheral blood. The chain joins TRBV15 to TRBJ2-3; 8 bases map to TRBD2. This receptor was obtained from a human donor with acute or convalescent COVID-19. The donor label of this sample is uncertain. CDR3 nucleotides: TGTGCCACCAGCAGTAAAGCGGGGGCTAGCACAGATACGCAGTATTTT. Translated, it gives CATSSKAGASTDTQYF.